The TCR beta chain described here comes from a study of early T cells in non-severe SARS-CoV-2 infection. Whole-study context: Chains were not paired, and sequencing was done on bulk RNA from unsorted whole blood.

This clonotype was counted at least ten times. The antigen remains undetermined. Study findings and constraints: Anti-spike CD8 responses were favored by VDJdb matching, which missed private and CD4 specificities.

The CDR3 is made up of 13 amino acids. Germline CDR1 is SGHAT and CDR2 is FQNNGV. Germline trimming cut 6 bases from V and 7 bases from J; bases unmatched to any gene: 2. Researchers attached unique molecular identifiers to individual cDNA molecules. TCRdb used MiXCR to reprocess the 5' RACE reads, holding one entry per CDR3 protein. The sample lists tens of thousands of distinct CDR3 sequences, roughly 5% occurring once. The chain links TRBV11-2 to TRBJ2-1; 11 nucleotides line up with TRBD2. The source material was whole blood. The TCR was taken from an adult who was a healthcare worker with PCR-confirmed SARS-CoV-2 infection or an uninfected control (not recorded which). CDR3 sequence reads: CASRPSGGNEQFF. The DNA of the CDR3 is TGTGCCAGCAGGCCTAGCGGGGGGAATGAGCAGTTCTTC. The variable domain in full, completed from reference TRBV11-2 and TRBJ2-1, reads EAGVAQSPRYKIIEKRQSVAFWCNPISGHATLYWYQQILGQGPKLLIQFQNNGVVDDSQLPKDRFSAERLKGVDSTLKIQPAKLEDSAVYLCASRPSGGNEQFFGPGTRLTVL.